Below, one TCR beta chain is given with its context. Antigen unknown. These data belong to a study of graft-versus-host responses after intestinal transplantation. Study summary: Anti-thymocyte globulin served as induction for all recipients, who then took tacrolimus and steroids for about three years.

The CDR3 is made up of 15 amino acids. Germline lookup yields CDR1 SNHLY and CDR2 FYNNEI. Deletions cut 4 bases from V and 5 bases from J, with 15 bases between. The table came from immunoSEQ multiplex PCR; TCRdb's copy has only in-frame clones and leaves some out. The sample shows about 90,000 clones, about 95% of them seen only once. The sequencing here drew on unstimulated CD4+ T cells sorted from spleen or lymph node cells, taken before transplant. The TCR comes from a human donor who was the organ donor for an intestinal transplant. The chain employs TRBV2 and TRBJ1-5, with D possibly TRBD1 on 6 matching bases. The CDR3 DNA reads TGTGCCAGCAGTGGGGGGGCGAGTGTGTATCAGCCCCAGCATTTT. Translating it yields CASSGGASVYQPQHF.